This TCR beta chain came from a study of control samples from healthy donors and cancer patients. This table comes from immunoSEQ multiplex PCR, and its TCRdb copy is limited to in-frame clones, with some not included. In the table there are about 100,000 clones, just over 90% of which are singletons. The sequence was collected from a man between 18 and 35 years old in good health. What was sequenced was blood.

The CDR3 nucleotides are TGCGCCAGCAGCCAAGAAAATCTGGGGCAGGGCGACACTGAAGCTTTCTTT. Its translation: CASSQENLGQGDTEAFF. This rearrangement joins TRBV4-3 to TRBJ1-1, with D perhaps TRBD1 (5 bases). Deletions cut 0 bases from V and 3 bases from J, with 17 bases between. Germline V gene sequence: CDR1 LGHNA, CDR2 YSLEER. The CDR3 consists of 17 residues.